Below are 6 T cell receptor beta chains sequenced from a single sample in a study of blood T cell repertoires in COVID-19. Here immunoSEQ multiplex PCR was the method, and the copy in TCRdb shows in-frame clones only, minus some. The data show about 260,000 clones, less than 90% seen once. Specimen: peripheral blood. These receptor sequences come from a man aged 55-75 years who had recovered from COVID-19.

This clone was counted a few times. V is TRBV25-1 and J is TRBJ1-1; the D gene is possibly TRBD1 (6 bases). The germline gives CDR1 MGHDK, CDR2 SYGVNS. Trimming pared 3 bases from V and 5 bases from J, leaving 16 bases between. The CDR3 is made up of 15 amino acids. CDR3 amino acids: CASSDYQGYRTEAFF. CDR3 in DNA: TGTGCCAGCAGTGATTATCAGGGGTATCGGACTGAAGCTTTCTTT. The full variable domain, in which reference TRBV25-1 and TRBJ1-1 provide the parts outside the CDR3, is EADIYQTPRYLVIGTGKKITLECSQTMGHDKMYWYQQDPGMELHLIHYSYGVNSTEKGDLSSESTVSRIRTEHFPLTLESARPSHTSQYLCASSDYQGYRTEAFFGQGTRLTVV.

The rearrangement joins TRBV18 to TRBJ2-7; 8 positions match TRBD1. The CDR3 is 15 amino acids. Losses at the gene ends were 2 bases for V and 3 bases for J; bases not matched to a gene: 6. Germline CDR1 and CDR2: KGHSH and LQKENI. DNA for the CDR3: TGTGCCAGCTCACCATCGGGGACAGGTCGCTACGAGCAGTACTTC. Translating gives CASSPSGTGRYEQYF.

This clone appeared a few times. V and J are TRBV19 and TRBJ1-5; the match to TRBD1 covers 7 bases. This CDR3 comprises 14 residues. The germline gives CDR1 LNHDA, CDR2 SQIVND (reference sequence). The junction had 8 bases not matched to a gene; V was cut back by 8 bases and J by 4 bases. The CDR3 DNA sequence: TGTGCCAGTGGGCCCGCAGGGGGGAATCAGCCCCAGCATTTT. This translates into CASGPAGGNQPQHF.

The gene calls are TRBV7-2 and TRBJ1-3, with D possibly matching TRBD1 (5 bases). The V end lost 5 bases, the J end lost 1 base, and 9 bases lay between the germline ends. The CDR3 extends over 14 amino acids. The germline V gene encodes CDR1 SGHTA and CDR2 FQGNSA. CDR3 sequence (DNA): TGTGCCAGCAGCCCGCCAGGGTCTGGAAACACCATATATTTT. This encodes CASSPPGSGNTIYF. The full variable domain, in which reference TRBV7-2 and TRBJ1-3 provide the parts outside the CDR3, is GAGVSQSPSNKVTEKGKDVELRCDPISGHTALYWYRQSLGQGLEFLIYFQGNSAPDKSGLPSDRFSAERTGGSVSTLTIQRTQQEDSAVYLCASSPPGSGNTIYFGEGSWLTVV.

The chain joins TRBV7-9 to TRBJ2-1; 12 positions match TRBD2. This CDR3 contains 19 residues. Losses at the gene ends were 5 bases for V and 4 bases for J; bases not matched to a gene: 15. Germline CDR1 is SEHNR and CDR2 is FQNEAQ (reference sequence). CDR3 sequence (DNA): TGTGCCAGCAGCAAGACTAGCGGGGGACGCCCAAACCAGTACAATGAGCAGTTCTTC. Protein product: CASSKTSGGRPNQYNEQFF.

The table lists this clone with a count of one. This chain uses TRBV28 with TRBJ2-3; 11 positions agree with TRBD2. V shed 5 bases, J shed 2 bases, and the junction held 3 bases outside the gene matches. This CDR3 is built from 15 residues. Germline V gene lookup returns CDR1 MDHEN and CDR2 SYDVKM. In DNA form, the CDR3 reads TGTGCCAGCAGTCCTAGCGGGGGGTTCACAGATACGCAGTATTTT. Protein product: CASSPSGGFTDTQYF.